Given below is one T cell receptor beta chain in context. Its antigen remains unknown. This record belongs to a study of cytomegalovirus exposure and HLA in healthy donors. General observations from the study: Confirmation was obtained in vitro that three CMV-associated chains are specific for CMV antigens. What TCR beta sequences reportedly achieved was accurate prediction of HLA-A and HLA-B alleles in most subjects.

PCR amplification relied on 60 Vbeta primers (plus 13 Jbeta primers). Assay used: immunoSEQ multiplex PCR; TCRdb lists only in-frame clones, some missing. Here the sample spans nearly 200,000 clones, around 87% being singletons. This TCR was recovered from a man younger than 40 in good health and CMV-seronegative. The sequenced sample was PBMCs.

CDR3 residues: CASSLLLQRPPFGPSGNTIYF. The DNA for the CDR3 is TGTGCCAGCAGTTTACTCCTACAGAGACCCCCCTTTGGGCCCTCTGGAAACACCATATATTTT. The J gene is TRBJ1-3, the V gene TRBV28, with D unclear. V lost 2 bases to trimming and J lost 0 bases, with 26 bases between them. The germline CDR1 and CDR2 sequences are MDHEN and SYDVKM. The CDR3 sequence is 21 residues long.